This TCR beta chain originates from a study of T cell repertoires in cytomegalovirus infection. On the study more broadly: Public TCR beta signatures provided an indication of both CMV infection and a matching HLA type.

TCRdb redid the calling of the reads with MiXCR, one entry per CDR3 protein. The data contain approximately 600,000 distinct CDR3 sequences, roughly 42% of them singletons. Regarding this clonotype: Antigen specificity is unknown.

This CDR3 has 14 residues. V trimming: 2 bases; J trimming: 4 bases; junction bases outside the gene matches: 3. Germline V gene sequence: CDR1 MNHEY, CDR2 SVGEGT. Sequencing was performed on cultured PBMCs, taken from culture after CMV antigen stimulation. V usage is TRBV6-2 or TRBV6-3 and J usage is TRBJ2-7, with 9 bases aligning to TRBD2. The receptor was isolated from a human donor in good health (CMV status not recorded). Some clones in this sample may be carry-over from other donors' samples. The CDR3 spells CASSYRREGYEQYF. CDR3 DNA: TGTGCCAGCAGTTACCGGCGGGAGGGGTACGAGCAGTACTTC.